This T cell receptor (beta chain) is from a study of blood T cell repertoires in COVID-19. Looking at the study overall: Spain, Italy and the United States supplied samples that represented acute and convalescent COVID-19. PBMCs, B-cell-depleted T cells, or T cells were the source of the cDNA or gDNA that made up the material.

Only in-frame clones appear in the TCRdb table, and some are missing; sequencing was by immunoSEQ multiplex PCR. The sample has some 83,000 clones; roughly 84% are singletons. The ends lost 0 bases at V and 6 bases at J; junction bases unmatched: 4. Germline lookup yields CDR1 MNHEY and CDR2 SVGAGI. This CDR3 is built from 14 residues. This TCR was sampled from a man over 45 with acute or convalescent COVID-19. The chain has TRBV6-5 and TRBJ1-1, with 7 positions matching TRBD1. The sample taken for sequencing was peripheral blood. CDR3 in amino acids: CASSYSLGGSEAFF. The CDR3 DNA follows: TGTGCCAGCAGTTACTCGTTAGGGGGCTCTGAAGCTTTCTTT.